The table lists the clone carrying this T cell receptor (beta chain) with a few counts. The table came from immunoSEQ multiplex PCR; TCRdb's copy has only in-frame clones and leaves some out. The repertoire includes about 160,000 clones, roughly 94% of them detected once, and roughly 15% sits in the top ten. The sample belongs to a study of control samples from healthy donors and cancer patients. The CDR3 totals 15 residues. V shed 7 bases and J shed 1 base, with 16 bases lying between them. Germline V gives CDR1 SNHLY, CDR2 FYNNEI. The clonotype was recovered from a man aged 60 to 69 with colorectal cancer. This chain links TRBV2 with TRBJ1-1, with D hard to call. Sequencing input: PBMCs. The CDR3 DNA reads TGTGCCAGCACCCCTTCCTGGGCAGCGAACACTGAAGCTTTCTTT. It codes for CASTPSWAANTEAFF.